This T cell receptor beta chain was sequenced in a study of T cell responses to AZD1222 COVID-19 vaccine. Overall study results and limits: Scientists sampled the repertoires only once the peak T cell response had passed.

Libraries were prepared by immunoSEQ multiplex PCR; TCRdb keeps only in-frame clonotypes and omits some of them. The sample lists tens of thousands of clones, about 85% seen once, with about 4.5% in the top ten. A remark on this clone: Antigen: not known.

CDR1 is SGHAT, CDR2 FQNNGV, per germline. V was pared by 7 bases and J by 0 bases, with 18 bases between. This CDR3 comprises 17 residues. The sequence came from an adult who received the AZD1222 COVID-19 vaccine. The rearrangement links TRBV11-2 to TRBJ1-4; D unresolved. Sequencing was performed on peripheral blood, taken 28 days after the second AZD1222 dose. The CDR3 DNA sequence: TGTGCCAGCACCACATCGGCCACCTCGCCAACTAATGAAAAACTGTTTTTT. Protein: CASTTSATSPTNEKLFF.